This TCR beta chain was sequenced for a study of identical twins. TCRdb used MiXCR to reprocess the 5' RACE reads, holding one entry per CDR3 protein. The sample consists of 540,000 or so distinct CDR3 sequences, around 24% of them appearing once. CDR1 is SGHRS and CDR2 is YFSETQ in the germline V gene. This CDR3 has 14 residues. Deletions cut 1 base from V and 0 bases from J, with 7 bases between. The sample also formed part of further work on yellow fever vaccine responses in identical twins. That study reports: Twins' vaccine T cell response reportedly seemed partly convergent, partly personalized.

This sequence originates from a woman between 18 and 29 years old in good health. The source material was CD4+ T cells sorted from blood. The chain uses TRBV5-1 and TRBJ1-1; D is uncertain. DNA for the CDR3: TGCGCCAGCAGCTTGACGGTTATGAACACTGAAGCTTTCTTT. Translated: CASSLTVMNTEAFF.